The rows below give T cell receptor beta chains drawn from one sample of a study of technical replicates of blood from a few donors. Repertoires were generated with immunoSEQ multiplex PCR, while TCRdb's copy carries only in-frame clones and drops some. Of about 83,000 clones in the sample, over 75% were seen once. The sequencing sample was made of T cells isolated from PBMCs. These receptors were collected from a human donor in good health. CDR3s include the opening cysteine and the closing phenylalanine or tryptophan. A D gene is named only where the DNA matches it firmly.

j_call v_call d_call cdr3_aa
TRBJ1-4 TRBV9 NA CASNPTGSNEKLFF
TRBJ2-2 TRBV5-1 NA CASSFSGANTGELFF
TRBJ1-5 TRBV15 NA CATSTPNKPQHF
TRBJ2-7 TRBV13 NA CASSLRVPYEQYF
TRBJ2-7 TRBV18 NA CASSLEGGVTYEQYF
TRBJ1-1 TRBV6-1 TRBD1 CASSLNRGHGTEAFF
TRBJ2-7 TRBV28 NA CASRDFSYEQYF
TRBJ1-5 TRBV27 NA CASRRTAFQAQHF
TRBJ2-2 TRBV29-1 TRBD1 CSAGTGASTGELFF
TRBJ2-1 TRBV9 NA CASSVTGISYNEQFF
TRBJ1-1 TRBV19 NA CASSMAGGAEAFF
TRBJ2-7 TRBV2 TRBD2 CASRGTSGMPYEQYF
TRBJ1-2 TRBV4-1 TRBD1 CASSQNTGGTGYTF
TRBJ1-1 TRBV19 NA CASSASGWSNTEAFF
TRBJ2-3 TRBV11-2 TRBD1 CAVQDRGADTQYF
TRBJ2-1 TRBV6-5 NA CASSMRAYNEQFF
TRBJ1-1 TRBV9 TRBD1 CASSVGDRDQEEAFF
TRBJ1-1 TRBV20-1 NA CSAIGGTEAFF
TRBJ2-7 TRBV7-2 NA CASSLNRGGEQYF
TRBJ1-1 TRBV10-3 NA CAISAMNTEAFF